This TCR beta chain was identified in a study of T cell changes during pregnancy in multiple sclerosis. This clone was seen a handful of times. The table came from immunoSEQ multiplex PCR; TCRdb's copy has only in-frame clones and leaves some out. The repertoire holds roughly 100,000 clones, with around 92% as singletons. The germline V gene encodes CDR1 LNHDA and CDR2 SQIVND (reference sequence). The length of the CDR3 is 12 residues. V lost 5 bases, J lost 5 bases, and 9 bases lay in between. The sequences come from peripheral blood, collected after pregnancy. V and J are TRBV19 and TRBJ1-2, with D uncertain. The TCR was taken from a female donor in good health, enrolled as a control in a pregnancy study. The CDR3 sequence: CASSYSRYGYTF. The CDR3 DNA sequence: TGTGCCAGTAGTTACAGTAGGTATGGCTACACCTTC. The full variable domain, completed using reference TRBV19 and TRBJ1-2, is DGGITQSPKYLFRKEGQNVTLSCEQNLNHDAMYWYRQDPGQGLRLIYYSQIVNDFQKGDIAEGYSVSREKKESFPLTVTSAQKNPTAFYLCASSYSRYGYTFGSGTRLTVV.